Listed here are 30 T cell receptor beta chains from one sample, sequenced in a study of control samples from healthy donors and cancer patients (TCRdb year 2020). Receptor libraries were prepared by the immunoSEQ multiplex PCR assay. Here the immuneACCESS table is served through TCRdb, limited to in-frame sequences with V and J called. Missing clones are a known gap in these copies; in checked studies unresolved V genes cover under half, and the rest lacks a known reason. In this sample the table shows around 170,000 clones, approximately 94% of which occur a single time. The ten biggest clones cover approximately 1.4% of the sample. What was sequenced was blood. These receptor sequences come from a man younger than 45 in good health.

The genes are TRBV30 and TRBJ2-5; tentative D call: TRBD1 (6 bases). The CDR3 runs to 15 residues. V shed 0 bases and J shed 1 base, with 12 bases lying between them. Per germline, CDR1 GTSNPN and CDR2 SVGIG (reference sequence). The chain's CDR3 is CAWSVRSGVQETQYF. The CDR3 coding sequence is TGTGCCTGGAGTGTACGGTCAGGGGTCCAAGAGACCCAGTACTTC.

CDR3 amino acids: CASSPLQGAGGELFF. The CDR3 DNA reads as TGTGCCAGCAGCCCGTTACAGGGGGCGGGCGGGGAGCTGTTTTTT. The chain couples TRBV3-1 (or the pseudogene TRBV3-2) to TRBJ2-2; 9 positions agree with TRBD1. Losses at the gene ends were 4 bases for V and 7 bases for J; bases not matched to a gene: 7. The CDR3 spans 15 residues. CDR1 is LGHDT and CDR2 is YNNKEL in the germline V gene (reference sequence).

The rearrangement links TRBV19 to TRBJ1-1; tentatively, D is TRBD1 (5 bases). The germline CDR1 and CDR2 sequences are LNHDA and SQIVND (reference sequence). CDR3 length: 14 residues. V lost 9 bases, J lost 4 bases, and 18 bases lay in between. CDR3 sequence: CASKRAGSTTEAFF. Here the CDR3 DNA reads TGTGCCAGCAAGAGGGCAGGGTCGACCACTGAAGCTTTCTTT.

The chain combines TRBV6-2 or TRBV6-3 with TRBJ1-2; possible D gene TRBD1, 6 bases. The CDR3 totals 13 residues. Germline assignment: CDR1 MNHEY and CDR2 SVGEGT. Trimming removed 2 bases at V and 6 bases at J, with 10 bases between. The CDR3 bases are TGTGCCAGCAGTTACAAGGGGGGGAATGGCTACACCTTC. Amino acid sequence: CASSYKGGNGYTF.

The genes are TRBV21-1 and TRBJ1-5; the table names TRBD1, a call not compared with the DNA. TRBV21-1 is a pseudogene. The CDR3 totals 19 residues. As DNA, the CDR3 is TGTGCCAGCACCATACTCATAAGGGACAGGGCGCGGGGCAATCAGCCCCAGCATTTT. This translates into CASTILIRDRARGNQPQHF.

The CDR3 coding sequence is TGTGCCCGTCAGGGTGAAGCTGGAAACACCATATATTTT. Translating gives CARQGEAGNTIYF. The J gene is TRBJ1-3, the V gene TRBV30; D might be TRBD1 (5 bases). Trimming cost V 8 bases and J 2 bases, with 13 bases left between them. CDR1 and CDR2 (germline): GTSNPN, SVGIG (reference sequence). The CDR3 extends over 13 amino acids.

The chain carries TRBV5-8 and TRBJ2-7; weak D call: TRBD2 (6 bases). The CDR3 runs 16 residues. The germline gives CDR1 SGHTS, CDR2 YDEGEE. V lost 4 bases and J 6 bases, leaving 23 bases between the germline ends. Here the CDR3 DNA reads TGTGCCAGCAGCCTGATGACTAGTAAGGGATTTTTCGAGCAGTACTTC. As protein: CASSLMTSKGFFEQYF.

This clone was detected only once. The chain links TRBV3-1 (or the pseudogene TRBV3-2) to TRBJ2-5; TRBD1 or TRBD2 may be the D gene (6 bases each). Germline V gene lookup returns CDR1 LGHDT and CDR2 YNNKEL (reference sequence). Trimming removed 3 bases from V and 5 bases from J, with 16 bases in between. CDR3 length equals 15 residues. For the CDR3, the DNA is TGTGCCAGCAGCCAGAGACCCGGGGGCGCGGAGACCCAGTACTTC. Translation: CASSQRPGGAETQYF.

CDR3 protein: CAWSVSGFGYTF. The CDR3 nucleotides read TGTGCCTGGAGTGTATCAGGGTTTGGCTACACCTTC. This chain uses TRBV30 with TRBJ1-2, with D possibly TRBD1 on 5 matching bases. Germline V gene data show CDR1 as GTSNPN and CDR2 as SVGIG (reference sequence). The length of the CDR3 is 12 residues. V was cut by 0 bases and J by 7 bases, with 9 bases left in between.

The rearrangement joins TRBV9 to TRBJ1-2; 9 bases agree with TRBD1. CDR3 length: 16 amino acids. Germline CDR1 is SGDLS and CDR2 is YYNGEE. Trimming at V came to 3 bases and at J to 4 bases, leaving 10 bases not matched to a gene. The DNA of the CDR3 is TGTGCCAGCAGCGGACGTCCCGGGACAGGGATCTATGGCTACACCTTC. Translating gives CASSGRPGTGIYGYTF.

The V gene is TRBV19, the J gene TRBJ2-7; D might be TRBD2 (6 bases). This CDR3 has 13 residues. Trimming removed 4 bases from V and 4 bases from J, with 11 bases in between. CDR1 is LNHDA and CDR2 is SQIVND in the germline V gene (reference sequence). CDR3 loop: CASSNGLRYEQYF. CDR3 nucleotides: TGTGCCAGTAGTAATGGACTAAGGTACGAGCAGTACTTC.

This clone was detected only once. The chain is built from TRBV5-8 and TRBJ1-1, with D perhaps TRBD1 (5 bases). V was pared by 0 bases and J by 3 bases, with 15 bases between. The CDR3 has 16 amino acids. From germline, CDR1 is SGHTS and CDR2 YDEGEE. CDR3 sequence: CASSLGLYGGYTEAFF. CDR3 nucleotides: TGTGCCAGCAGCTTGGGACTCTATGGGGGTTACACTGAAGCTTTCTTT.

This chain joins TRBV9 and TRBJ1-2; 10 bases match TRBD1. CDR1 is SGDLS, CDR2 YYNGEE, per germline. The ends lost 3 bases at V and 1 base at J; junction bases unmatched: 3. The CDR3 sequence is 15 residues long. The CDR3 DNA is TGTGCCAGCAGCGCGAGGGACAGGGGTAACTATGGCTACACCTTC. It codes for CASSARDRGNYGYTF.

This sequence joins TRBV4-3 and TRBJ2-7; 7 nucleotides align to TRBD1. The CDR3 has 18 amino acids. Germline CDR1 and CDR2: LGHNA and YSLEER. The J segment lost 2 bases and the V segment lost 2 bases, leaving 15 bases of the junction unmatched. The chain's CDR3 is CASSQSRQHPGQPYEQYF. CDR3 sequence (DNA): TGCGCCAGCAGCCAATCCCGACAGCACCCGGGACAGCCCTACGAGCAGTACTTC.

The V call is TRBV7-2, the J call TRBJ1-1, with D unresolved. The ends were cut back, 1 base at V and 2 bases at J, with 8 bases in the middle. This CDR3 is built from 14 residues. In germline, CDR1 is SGHTA, CDR2 FQGNSA. In DNA, the CDR3 is TGTGCCAGCAGCTTAGGGTGGAGAAACACTGAAGCTTTCTTT. It yields the protein CASSLGWRNTEAFF.

The CDR3 loop reads CASSPTWRTATNEKLFF. The CDR3 region has the DNA TGTGCCAGCAGCCCGACATGGAGAACTGCAACTAATGAAAAACTGTTTTTT. This chain joins TRBV3-1 (or the pseudogene TRBV3-2) and TRBJ1-4; the D is unclear. The CDR3 covers 17 residues. Germline CDR1 and CDR2: LGHDT and YNNKEL (reference sequence). V lost 4 bases and J 0 bases, leaving 15 bases between the germline ends.

V is TRBV30 and J is TRBJ1-3; D unresolved. The germline gives CDR1 GTSNPN, CDR2 SVGIG (reference sequence). The CDR3 loop spans 15 amino acids. V was pared by 0 bases and J by 4 bases, with 13 bases between. CDR3 bases: TGTGCCTGGAGTGTTTCGGCGCTGGTCGGAAACACCATATATTTT. It encodes CAWSVSALVGNTIYF.

This rearrangement joins TRBV29-1 to TRBJ2-3; D unclear. Germline assignment: CDR1 SQVTM and CDR2 ANQGSEA. Trimming shortened V by 8 bases and J by 5 bases, and 11 bases separated the two germline ends. This CDR3 has 11 residues. The CDR3 DNA reads as TGCAGCCCAGTCACGGGAGATACGCAGTATTTT. It yields the protein CSPVTGDTQYF.

This chain connects TRBV4-1 to TRBJ1-1; D call uncertain. This CDR3 comprises 15 residues. Looked up from germline, CDR1 is MGHRA and CDR2 is YSYEKL. Deletions cut 0 bases from V and 1 base from J, with 9 bases between. DNA of the CDR3: TGCGCCAGCAGCCAAGAGACGGACCCGAACACTGAAGCTTTCTTT. Protein product: CASSQETDPNTEAFF.

This chain uses TRBV24-1 with TRBJ2-2; D unclear. CDR1 is KGHDR and CDR2 is SFDVKD in the germline V gene. The CDR3 is made up of 13 amino acids. The V and J ends lost 3 bases and 9 bases respectively, with 10 bases between them. This CDR3 reads CATSDPSSRELFF. In DNA, the CDR3 is TGTGCCACCAGTGATCCAAGTTCAAGGGAGCTGTTTTTT.

The CDR3 spells CASSPPHYNEQFF. In nucleotides, the CDR3 is TGTGCCAGCAGCCCCCCCCATTACAATGAGCAGTTCTTC. This chain uses TRBV7-9 with TRBJ2-1; D uncertain. V dropped 5 bases and J dropped 4 bases, with 9 bases sitting between them. Germline assignment: CDR1 SEHNR and CDR2 FQNEAQ (reference sequence). The CDR3 loop spans 13 amino acids.

This chain uses TRBV19 with TRBJ2-3; 8 bases map to TRBD2. This CDR3 has 18 amino acids. With 1 base clipped from V and 5 bases from J, the junction kept 14 bases outside the gene matches. Germline V gene sequence: CDR1 LNHDA, CDR2 SQIVND (reference sequence). The CDR3 protein is CASSIAAKVGGARDTQYF. The CDR3 bases are TGTGCCAGTAGTATAGCGGCGAAGGTCGGGGGGGCCAGAGATACGCAGTATTTT.

The chain carries TRBV3-1 (or the pseudogene TRBV3-2) and TRBJ2-2; D is undetermined. V was cut by 2 bases and J by 5 bases, with 12 bases left in between. Germline V lookup: CDR1 LGHDT, CDR2 YNNKEL (reference sequence). This CDR3 region has 15 residues. In DNA form, the CDR3 reads TGTGCCAGCAGCCAAAAAGGGAAGGGTACCGGGGAGCTGTTTTTT. Residues: CASSQKGKGTGELFF.

The J gene is TRBJ1-1, the V gene TRBV9; D gene uncertain. Per germline, CDR1 SGDLS and CDR2 YYNGEE. CDR3 length: 14 amino acids. The V gene lost 2 bases and the J gene lost 5 bases, with 13 bases spanning the gap. The DNA of the CDR3 is TGTGCCAGCAGCGTCGGTTTTCGTTCGACTGAAGCTTTCTTT. Protein: CASSVGFRSTEAFF.

This clone was seen only once. The chain combines TRBV10-3 with TRBJ2-3, with TRBD2 matching 11 bases. J was trimmed by 4 bases and V by 4 bases; bases with no gene match: 4. The CDR3 has 15 amino acids. From germline, CDR1 is ENHRY and CDR2 SYGVKD. The DNA of the CDR3 is TGTGCCATCAGTGTAACTAGCGGGAGCCCAGATACGCAGTATTTT. Protein: CAISVTSGSPDTQYF.

The chain's CDR3 is CASRGQNRSNQPQHF. Written as DNA, the CDR3 is TGCGCCAGCAGAGGACAGAACCGAAGCAATCAGCCCCAGCATTTT. This chain joins TRBV5-1 and TRBJ1-5, with a weak D call TRBD1 (6 bases). Germline CDR1 SGHRS, CDR2 YFSETQ. The CDR3 sequence is 15 residues long. The V end lost 5 bases, the J end lost 1 base, and 13 bases lay between the germline ends.

The chain joins TRBV11-2 to TRBJ2-7, with D tentatively TRBD1 (5 bases). V gave up 1 base and J gave up 2 bases, with 12 bases separating them. This CDR3 spans 15 amino acids. Germline CDR1 reads SGHAT; CDR2 reads FQNNGV. CDR3 residues: CASSLGAGPPYEQYF. CDR3 coding DNA: TGTGCCAGCAGCTTAGGGGCAGGGCCACCCTACGAGCAGTACTTC.

V and J are TRBV6-5 and TRBJ2-1, with D perhaps matching TRBD1 or TRBD2 (6 bases each). Trimming removed 6 bases at V and 1 base at J, with 13 bases between. Germline values: CDR1 MNHEY, CDR2 SVGAGI. This CDR3 is built from 15 residues. In DNA, the CDR3 is TGTGCCAGCAGGGGGGCGGGGAGGTCCTACAATGAGCAGTTCTTC. Its translation is CASRGAGRSYNEQFF.

The genes are TRBV28 and TRBJ2-3, with a tentative D call TRBD1 (6 bases). V gave up 1 base and J gave up 3 bases, with 14 bases separating them. The CDR3 runs 16 residues. CDR1 MDHEN and CDR2 SYDVKM come from the germline V gene. CDR3 DNA: TGTGCCAGCAGTTTATCCGGGACACTTCTGACAGATACGCAGTATTTT. As protein: CASSLSGTLLTDTQYF.

V gene TRBV30 combines with J gene TRBJ2-1; 7 bases line up with TRBD2. Germline V gene data show CDR1 as GTSNPN and CDR2 as SVGIG (reference sequence). The V and J ends lost 3 bases and 4 bases, in that order; junction bases with no gene match: 12. CDR3 size: 16 residues. The DNA for the CDR3 is TGTGCCTGGAGAATCCCGGGACTAAGATTTTACAATGAGCAGTTCTTC. Protein sequence: CAWRIPGLRFYNEQFF.